The rows below give T cell receptor beta chains drawn from one sample of a study of blood T cells in healthy people across ages. Via MiXCR, TCRdb re-called the 5' RACE reads, giving one row per CDR3 protein. The sample consists of around 750,000 distinct CDR3 sequences, 40% to 65% of them appearing once. Specimen: blood. The receptor set was obtained from a man older than 75 in good health. CDR3s include the opening cysteine and the closing phenylalanine or tryptophan. The order of the fields is clone size, D gene, J gene, V gene, CDR3 DNA, CDR3 protein. D genes are given only for firm matches. Clone size is stated in some rows and not others, as once, few, many or a class when expanded.

few - TRBJ2-1 TRBV10-3 TGTGCCATCAGTACGAGAGGTGTTCCAGTCCAGTTCTTC CAISTRGVPVQFF
many TRBD1 TRBJ1-1 TRBV5-1 TGCGCCAGCAGCACTCCACAGGGGGCAGGGACTGAAGCTTTCTTT CASSTPQGAGTEAFF
once - TRBJ1-4 TRBV5-4 TGTGCCAGCAGCTTGTGGGAGACTAATGAAAAACTGTTTTTT CASSLWETNEKLFF
- - TRBJ2-2 TRBV3-1 TGTGCCAGCAGCCAAGTAAGGGGAGTGGGGGCCGGGGAGCTGTTTTTT CASSQVRGVGAGELFF
many TRBD1 TRBJ1-2 TRBV5-1 TGCGCCAGCAGCTTGGCCGGGACAGGGGATGGCTACACCTTC CASSLAGTGDGYTF
- TRBD2 TRBJ2-2 TRBV20-1 TGCAGTGCTAAACGGGGGGACACCGGGGAGCTGTTTTTT CSAKRGDTGELFF
- - TRBJ2-1 TRBV12-3/TRBV12-4 TGTGCCAGCAGGCGGGGTGCTACTTACTACAATGAGCAGTTCTTC CASRRGATYYNEQFF
once - TRBJ1-2 TRBV29-1 TGCAGCGTTCAGGGATGGGGTTATGGCTACACCTTC CSVQGWGYGYTF
few TRBD1 TRBJ2-1 TRBV29-1 TGCAGCGTTGCGGACAGGGCACTCTACAATGAGCAGTTCTTC CSVADRALYNEQFF
few - TRBJ2-1 TRBV10-3 TGTGCCATCAGTGAGTCGGGGGGTTGGGACAATGAGCAGTTCTTC CAISESGGWDNEQFF
few - TRBJ2-1 TRBV7-2 TGTGCCAGCAGCTCCAGCGGGCAACCTACCTACAATGAGCAGTTCTTC CASSSSGQPTYNEQFF
- - TRBJ2-7 TRBV27 TGTGCCAGCAGTTCCCCCCCTCCAACGGGGAGCTCCTACGAGCAGTACTTC CASSSPPPTGSSYEQYF
once - TRBJ2-3 TRBV4-3 TGCGCCAGCAGCCAAGGGGACTCATACACAGATACGCAGTATTTT CASSQGDSYTDTQYF
- TRBD1 TRBJ1-2 TRBV7-2 TGTGCCAGCAGCTTCGGGACAGCCGATGGCTACACCTTC CASSFGTADGYTF
- TRBD2 TRBJ2-3 TRBV9 TGTGCCAGCAGCGTACTAGCGGGAGTCTCAGATACGCAGTATTTT CASSVLAGVSDTQYF
many - TRBJ2-5 TRBV7-9 TGTGCCAGCAGCCGAGACTACCAAGAGACCCAGTACTTC CASSRDYQETQYF